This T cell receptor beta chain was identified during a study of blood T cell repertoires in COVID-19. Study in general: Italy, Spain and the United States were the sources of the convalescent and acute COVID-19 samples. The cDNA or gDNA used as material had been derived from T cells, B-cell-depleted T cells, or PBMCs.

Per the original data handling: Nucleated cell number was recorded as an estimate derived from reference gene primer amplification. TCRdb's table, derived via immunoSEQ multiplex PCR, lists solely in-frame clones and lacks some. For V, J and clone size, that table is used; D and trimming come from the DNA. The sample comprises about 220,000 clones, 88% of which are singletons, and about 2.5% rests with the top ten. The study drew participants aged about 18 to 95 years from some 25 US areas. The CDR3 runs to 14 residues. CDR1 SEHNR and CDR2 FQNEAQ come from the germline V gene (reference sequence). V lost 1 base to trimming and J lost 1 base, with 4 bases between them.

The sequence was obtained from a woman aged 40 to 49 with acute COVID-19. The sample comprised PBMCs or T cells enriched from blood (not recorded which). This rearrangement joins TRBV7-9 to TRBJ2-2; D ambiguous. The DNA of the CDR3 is TGTGCCAGCAGCTTAGGGCAGAACACCGGGGAGCTGTTTTTT. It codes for CASSLGQNTGELFF.